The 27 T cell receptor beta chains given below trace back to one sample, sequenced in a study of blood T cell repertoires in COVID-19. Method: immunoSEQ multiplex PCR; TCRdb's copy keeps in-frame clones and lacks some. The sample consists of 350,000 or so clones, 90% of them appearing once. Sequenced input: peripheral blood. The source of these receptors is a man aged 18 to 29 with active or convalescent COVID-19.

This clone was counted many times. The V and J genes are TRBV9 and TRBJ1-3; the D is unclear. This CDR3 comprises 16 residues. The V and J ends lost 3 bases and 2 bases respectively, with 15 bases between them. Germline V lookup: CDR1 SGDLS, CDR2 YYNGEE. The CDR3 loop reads CASSAPPHEAGNTIYF. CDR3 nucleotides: TGTGCCAGCAGCGCTCCCCCCCATGAGGCTGGAAACACCATATATTTT.

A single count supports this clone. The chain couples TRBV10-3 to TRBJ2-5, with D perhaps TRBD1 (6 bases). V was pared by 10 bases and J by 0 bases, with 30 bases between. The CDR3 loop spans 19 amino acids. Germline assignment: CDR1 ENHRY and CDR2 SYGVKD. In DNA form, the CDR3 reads TGTGCCACCGGGGTTGATGCAGGGGCTCTAACACAGTACCAAGAGACCCAGTACTTC. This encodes CATGVDAGALTQYQETQYF.

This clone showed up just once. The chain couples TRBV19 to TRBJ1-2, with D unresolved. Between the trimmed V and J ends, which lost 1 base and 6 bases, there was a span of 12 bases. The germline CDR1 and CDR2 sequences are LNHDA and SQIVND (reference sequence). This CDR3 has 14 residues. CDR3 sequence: CASSIGYGVDGYTF. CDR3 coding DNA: TGTGCCAGTAGTATAGGATACGGGGTGGATGGCTACACCTTC. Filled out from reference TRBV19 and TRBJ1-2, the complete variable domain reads DGGITQSPKYLFRKEGQNVTLSCEQNLNHDAMYWYRQDPGQGLRLIYYSQIVNDFQKGDIAEGYSVSREKKESFPLTVTSAQKNPTAFYLCASSIGYGVDGYTFGSGTRLTVV.

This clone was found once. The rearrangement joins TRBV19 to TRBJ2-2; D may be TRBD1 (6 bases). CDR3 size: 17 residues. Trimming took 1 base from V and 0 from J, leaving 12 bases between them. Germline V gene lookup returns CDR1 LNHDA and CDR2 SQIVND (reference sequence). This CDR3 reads CASSIGAGVSNTGELFF. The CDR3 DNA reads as TGTGCCAGTAGTATAGGGGCAGGGGTATCGAACACCGGGGAGCTGTTTTTT. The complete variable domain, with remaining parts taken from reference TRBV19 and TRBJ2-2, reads DGGITQSPKYLFRKEGQNVTLSCEQNLNHDAMYWYRQDPGQGLRLIYYSQIVNDFQKGDIAEGYSVSREKKESFPLTVTSAQKNPTAFYLCASSIGAGVSNTGELFFGEGSRLTVL.

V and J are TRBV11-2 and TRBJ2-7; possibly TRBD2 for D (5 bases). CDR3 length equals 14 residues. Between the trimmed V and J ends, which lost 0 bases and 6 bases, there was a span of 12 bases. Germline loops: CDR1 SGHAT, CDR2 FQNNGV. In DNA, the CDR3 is TGTGCCAGCAGCTTAGATACTAGATCGGGCGAGCAGTACTTC. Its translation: CASSLDTRSGEQYF. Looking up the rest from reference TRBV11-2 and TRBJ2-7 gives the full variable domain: EAGVAQSPRYKIIEKRQSVAFWCNPISGHATLYWYQQILGQGPKLLIQFQNNGVVDDSQLPKDRFSAERLKGVDSTLKIQPAKLEDSAVYLCASSLDTRSGEQYFGPGTRLTVT.

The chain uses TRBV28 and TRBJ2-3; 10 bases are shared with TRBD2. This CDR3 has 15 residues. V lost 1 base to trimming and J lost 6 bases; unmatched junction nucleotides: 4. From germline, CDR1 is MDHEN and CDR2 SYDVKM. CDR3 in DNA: TGTGCCAGCAGTTTATATACTAGCGGGACGGATACGCAGTATTTT. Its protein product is CASSLYTSGTDTQYF.

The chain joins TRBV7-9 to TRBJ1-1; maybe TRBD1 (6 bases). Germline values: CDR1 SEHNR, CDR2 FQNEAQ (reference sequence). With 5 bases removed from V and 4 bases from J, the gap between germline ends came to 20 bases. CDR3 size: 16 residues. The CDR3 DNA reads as TGTGCCAGCAGCCCACAGGGTACCGTGGTAGCCACTGAAGCTTTCTTT. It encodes CASSPQGTVVATEAFF.

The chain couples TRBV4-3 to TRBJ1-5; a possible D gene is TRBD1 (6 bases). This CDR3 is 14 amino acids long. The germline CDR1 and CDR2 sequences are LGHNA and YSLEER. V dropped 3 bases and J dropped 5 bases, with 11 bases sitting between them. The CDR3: CASSHETGYQPQHF. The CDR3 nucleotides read TGCGCCAGCAGCCATGAAACAGGGTATCAGCCCCAGCATTTT.

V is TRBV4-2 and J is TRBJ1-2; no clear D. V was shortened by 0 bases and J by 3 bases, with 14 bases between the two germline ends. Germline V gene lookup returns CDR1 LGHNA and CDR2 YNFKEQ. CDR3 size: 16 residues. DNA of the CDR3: TGTGCCAGCAGCCAAGAAAGCGGGAGGGCCTACTATGGCTACACCTTC. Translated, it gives CASSQESGRAYYGYTF.

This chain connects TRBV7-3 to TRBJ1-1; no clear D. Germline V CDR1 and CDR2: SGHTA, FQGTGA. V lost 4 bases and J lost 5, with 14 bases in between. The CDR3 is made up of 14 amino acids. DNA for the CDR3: TGTGCCAGCAGCTCCGGGTCCCCTGGGACTGAAGCTTTCTTT. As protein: CASSSGSPGTEAFF.

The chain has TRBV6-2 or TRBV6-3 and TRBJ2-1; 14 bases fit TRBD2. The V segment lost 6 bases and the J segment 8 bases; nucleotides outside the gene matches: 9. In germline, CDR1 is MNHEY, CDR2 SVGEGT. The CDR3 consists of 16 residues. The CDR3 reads CASSRAGTSGSHEQFF. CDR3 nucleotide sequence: TGTGCCAGCAGCCGCGCCGGGACTAGCGGGAGTCATGAGCAGTTCTTC.

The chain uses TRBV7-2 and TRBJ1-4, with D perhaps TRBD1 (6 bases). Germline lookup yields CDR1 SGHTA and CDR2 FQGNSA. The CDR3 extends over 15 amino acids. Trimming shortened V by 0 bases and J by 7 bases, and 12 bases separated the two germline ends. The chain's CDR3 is CASSLAQFRGEKLFF. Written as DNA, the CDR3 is TGTGCCAGCAGCTTAGCGCAATTCAGGGGTGAAAAACTGTTTTTT.

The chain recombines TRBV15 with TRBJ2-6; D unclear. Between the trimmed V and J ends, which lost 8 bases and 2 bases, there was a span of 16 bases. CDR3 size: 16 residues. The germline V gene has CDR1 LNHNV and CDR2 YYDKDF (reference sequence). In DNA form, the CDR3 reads TGTGCCACCGCCGTTTGGAGAAACGCTGGGGCCAACGTCCTGACTTTC. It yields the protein CATAVWRNAGANVLTF.

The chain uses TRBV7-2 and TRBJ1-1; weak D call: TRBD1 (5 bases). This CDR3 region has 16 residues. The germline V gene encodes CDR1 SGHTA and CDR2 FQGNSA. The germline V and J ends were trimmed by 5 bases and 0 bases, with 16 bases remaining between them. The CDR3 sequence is CASSPSQGGLNTEAFF. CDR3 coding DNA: TGTGCCAGCAGCCCCTCCCAGGGAGGCCTGAACACTGAAGCTTTCTTT.

The CDR3, as DNA: TGCGCCAGCAGCACCCAACAGGTCTCGAACACTGAAGCTTTCTTT. It specifies CASSTQQVSNTEAFF. This rearrangement joins TRBV5-1 to TRBJ1-1; weak D call: TRBD1 (5 bases). V lost 4 bases to trimming and J lost 1 base, with 14 bases between them. The V gene's germline CDR1 is SGHRS and CDR2 YFSETQ. The CDR3 runs to 15 residues.

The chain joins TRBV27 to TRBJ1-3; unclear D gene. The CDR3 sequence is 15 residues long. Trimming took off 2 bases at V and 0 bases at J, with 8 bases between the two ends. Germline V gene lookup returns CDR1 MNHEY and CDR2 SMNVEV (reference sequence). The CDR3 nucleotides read TGTGCCAGCAGTTTACACGCGAGCTCTGGAAACACCATATATTTT. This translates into CASSLHASSGNTIYF.

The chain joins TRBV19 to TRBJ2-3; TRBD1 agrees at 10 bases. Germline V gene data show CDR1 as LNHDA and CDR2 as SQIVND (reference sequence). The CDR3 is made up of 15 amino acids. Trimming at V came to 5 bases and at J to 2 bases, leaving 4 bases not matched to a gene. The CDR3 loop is CASSPTGGLTDTQYF. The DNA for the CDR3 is TGTGCCAGTAGTCCGACAGGGGGCCTCACAGATACGCAGTATTTT.

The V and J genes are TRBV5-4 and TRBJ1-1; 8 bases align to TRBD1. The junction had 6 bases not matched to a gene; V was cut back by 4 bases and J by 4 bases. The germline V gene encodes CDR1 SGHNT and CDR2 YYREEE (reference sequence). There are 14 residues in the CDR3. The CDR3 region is CASSPTGGRTEAFF. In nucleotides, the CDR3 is TGTGCCAGCAGCCCCACAGGGGGACGCACTGAAGCTTTCTTT.

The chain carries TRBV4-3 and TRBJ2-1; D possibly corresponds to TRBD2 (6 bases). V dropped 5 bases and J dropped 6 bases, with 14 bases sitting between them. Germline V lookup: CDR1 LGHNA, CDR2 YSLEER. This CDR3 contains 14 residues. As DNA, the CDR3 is TGCGCCAGCAGCGTCCAGGGACTTCTCAATGAGCAGTTCTTC. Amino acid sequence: CASSVQGLLNEQFF.

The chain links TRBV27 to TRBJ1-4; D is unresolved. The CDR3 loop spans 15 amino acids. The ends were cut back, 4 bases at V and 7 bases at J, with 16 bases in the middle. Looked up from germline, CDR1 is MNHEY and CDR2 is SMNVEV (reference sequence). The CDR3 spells CASSSPGFEAEKLFF. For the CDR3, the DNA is TGTGCCAGCAGTTCACCGGGGTTTGAGGCTGAAAAACTGTTTTTT.

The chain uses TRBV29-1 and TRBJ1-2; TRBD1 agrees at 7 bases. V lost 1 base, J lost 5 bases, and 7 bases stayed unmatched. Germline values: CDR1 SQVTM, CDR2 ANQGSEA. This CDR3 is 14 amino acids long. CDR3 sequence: CSVEGSGTAYGYTF. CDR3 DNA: TGCAGCGTTGAAGGTTCCGGGACAGCTTATGGCTACACCTTC.

The CDR3, as DNA: TGTGCCAGCAGGGTAGGACTTGAAGCTTTCTTT. This codes for CASRVGLEAFF. The gene calls are TRBV6-5 and TRBJ1-1; D gene ambiguous. The germline gives CDR1 MNHEY, CDR2 SVGAGI. V lost 6 bases and J 7 bases, leaving 9 bases between the germline ends. The CDR3 runs to 11 residues.

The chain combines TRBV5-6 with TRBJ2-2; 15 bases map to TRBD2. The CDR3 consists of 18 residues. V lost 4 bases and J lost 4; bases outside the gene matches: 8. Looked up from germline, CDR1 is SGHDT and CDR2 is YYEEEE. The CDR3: CASSAGLAGGPTTGELFF. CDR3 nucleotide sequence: TGTGCCAGCAGCGCCGGACTAGCGGGGGGGCCGACCACCGGGGAGCTGTTTTTT.

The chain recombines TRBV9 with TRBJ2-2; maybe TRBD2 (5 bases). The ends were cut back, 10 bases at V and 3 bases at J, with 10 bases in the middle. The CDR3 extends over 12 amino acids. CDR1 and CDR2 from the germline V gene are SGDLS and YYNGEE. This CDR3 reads CASSGYTGELFF. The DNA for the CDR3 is TGTGCCTCGAGCGGTTACACCGGGGAGCTGTTTTTT.

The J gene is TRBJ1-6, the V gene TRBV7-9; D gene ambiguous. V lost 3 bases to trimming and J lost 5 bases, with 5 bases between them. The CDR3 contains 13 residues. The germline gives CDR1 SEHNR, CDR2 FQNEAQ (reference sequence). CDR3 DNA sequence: TGTGCCAGCAGCTTCTCTGATAATTCACCCCTCCACTTT. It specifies CASSFSDNSPLHF.

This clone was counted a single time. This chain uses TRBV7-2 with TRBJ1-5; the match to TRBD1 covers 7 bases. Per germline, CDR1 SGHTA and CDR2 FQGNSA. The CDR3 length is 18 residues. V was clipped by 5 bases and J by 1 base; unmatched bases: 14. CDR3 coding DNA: TGTGCCAGCAGCACGCGGGACAGAGCTTCCCGGAGCAATCAGCCCCAGCATTTT. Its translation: CASSTRDRASRSNQPQHF.

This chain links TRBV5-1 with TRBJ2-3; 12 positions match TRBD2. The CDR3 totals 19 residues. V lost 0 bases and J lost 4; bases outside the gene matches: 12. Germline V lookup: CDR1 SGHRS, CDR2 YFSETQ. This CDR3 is CASSLVPGSSGGEADTQYF. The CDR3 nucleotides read TGCGCCAGCAGCTTGGTTCCTGGTTCTAGCGGGGGGGAGGCAGATACGCAGTATTTT.